This T cell receptor beta chain originates from a study of blood T cell repertoires in COVID-19. Across the whole study: Samples of COVID-19 (acute and convalescent) were obtained from the United States, Italy and Spain. Sources were T cells, B-cell-depleted T cells, or PBMCs; the material itself was cDNA or gDNA.

In the authors' workflow: Amplification from reference gene primers served as the basis for estimated nucleated cell counts. Produced via immunoSEQ multiplex PCR; TCRdb's table is partial and in-frame only. V and J calls and clone size are as listed in that table; D and trimming were resolved from the DNA. The table records 200,000 or so clones, approximately 90% of them present only once. This clone was seen only a few times. J was trimmed by 3 bases and V by 3 bases; bases with no gene match: 9. The CDR3 runs to 17 residues. The germline V gene has CDR1 SGHTA and CDR2 FQGNSA. The V call is TRBV7-2, the J call TRBJ2-1, with 9 bases aligning to TRBD2. The specimen sequenced was peripheral blood. The sequence was obtained from a man at least 80 years old with acute or convalescent COVID-19. CDR3 protein: CASSFRLAGFNYNEQFF. CDR3 DNA sequence: TGTGCCAGCAGCTTTAGGCTAGCGGGGTTTAACTACAATGAGCAGTTCTTC.